Given below is one T cell receptor (beta chain) in context. The data are from a study of T cell changes during pregnancy in multiple sclerosis. Data came from immunoSEQ multiplex PCR; TCRdb stores just in-frame clones and leaves some out. The sample shows 55,000 to 70,000 clones, almost 95% of them seen only once. V lost 2 bases and J lost 1, with 5 bases in between. The CDR3 sequence is 13 residues long. Germline V gene sequence: CDR1 SGHVS, CDR2 FNYEAQ. The V call is TRBV7-6, the J call TRBJ1-1, with D uncertain. This specimen consisted of CD8+ T cells from peripheral blood mononuclear cells, obtained in the third trimester of pregnancy. The receptor was isolated from a female donor in good health, enrolled as a control in a pregnancy study. CDR3 coding DNA: TGTGCCAGCAGCTTAATGGCGAACACTGAAGCTTTCTTT. Its protein product is CASSLMANTEAFF. The variable domain in full, completed from reference TRBV7-6 and TRBJ1-1, reads GAGVSQSPRYKVTKRGQDVALRCDPISGHVSLYWYRQALGQGPEFLTYFNYEAQQDKSGLPNDRFSAERPEGSISTLTIQRTEQRDSAMYRCASSLMANTEAFFGQGTRLTVV.